This T cell receptor beta chain derives from a study of T-cell memory formation after mild COVID-19 (dated by TCRdb to the early 2020s). Background on the whole study: TCR sequence clusters from the two donors were found to be largely donor specific. In a couple of donors, T-cell clones that expanded and contracted after mild COVID-19 were tracked by sequencing TCRalpha and TCRbeta repertoires over time. Two young, previously healthy adult volunteers, one female and one male, were included in the cohort.

Ficoll-Paque density gradient centrifugation was the method used to isolate PBMCs. Sequencer: Illumina NovaSeq 6000. Using 5'RACE with constant-segment primers, TCRalpha and TCRbeta cDNA libraries were constructed, with sample barcodes and unique molecular identifiers added in the process. RNA was extracted from every sample with Trizol reagent. Library amplification was performed in two PCR steps, and a second sample barcode and Illumina TruSeq adapters were introduced in the second step. Libraries were sequenced on an Illumina NovaSeq with 2 x 150 bp paired-end reads. The original pipeline was this. Reads were demultiplexed and collapsed into UMI-guided consensus sequences with migec v1.2.7. Using mixcr v2.1.11, UMI consensuses were aligned to TRA and TRB V and J templates and then assembled into clonotypes. A clonotype was counted as expanded or contracted only if both edgeR and NoisET called the change significant, with noise models trained on biological replicates. For edgeR calls, a false discovery rate-adjusted p below 0.01 and a log2 fold-change threshold of 1 were applied. As an exploratory analysis of dynamics, max-normalized trajectories of the 1000 most abundant clonotypes were examined with PCA combined with hierarchical clustering. Separately sequenced CD4+ and CD8+ repertoires were used to assign a CD4 or CD8 phenotype to each responding clone. Using fastp at Q25 and MiXCR, TCRdb reprocessed the public reads and kept productive beta chains. Identical CDR3 proteins give one entry, which carries the most common genes and DNA. The V and J calls follow TCRdb's processing rather than the paper's. The sample contains a few hundred thousand distinct CDR3 sequences, less than 25% of them found a single time. 8.4% of the sample goes to the ten largest clones.

The research as a whole found: SARS-CoV-2 specificity of the second-wave clones peaking on day 37 was not confirmed. Clones contracting from day 15 to 85 had balanced CD4/CD8 phenotypes, while a second wave expanding from day 15 to 37 was biased towards CD4+. Only a couple of mild cases were covered in the study, and larger cohorts including severe cases with pre-infection samples were considered necessary. The detection of some responding clones in pre-infection memory suggests that pre-existing cross-reactive memory T cells joined the SARS-CoV-2 response. Contracting CD4+ clones were located mainly in the CM and EM memory subsets, whereas CD8+ clones were found to be enriched in EMRA.

CDR1 DFQATT and CDR2 SNEGSKA were looked up in the germline V gene (reference sequence). The CDR3 covers 17 residues, taking in both the cysteine and the phenylalanine. The DNA shown is the 51-base CDR3, in frame from base 1. Trimming takes 0 bases from V and 0 bases from J, and the germline ends sit 12 bases apart. As regards this clonotype: What this receptor recognizes is not known. No base quality values were provided; no much bigger clone lies one nucleotide off.

This sequence uses TRBV20-1 and TRBJ1-6; no D segment can be confidently identified. Sequenced material: PBMCs or a T cell subset sorted from them (not recorded which). The receptor's source is an adult woman who had mild COVID-19 (a few samples of this study predate the infection). The sample titles of this study are shuffled in the database, so cell type and time point are left out; the donor was told from shared clones. The bases are TGCAGTGCTAGAGATGAAGAGAGGAGCTCCTATAATTCACCCCTCCACTTT. Its translation reads: CSARDEERSSYNSPLHF.